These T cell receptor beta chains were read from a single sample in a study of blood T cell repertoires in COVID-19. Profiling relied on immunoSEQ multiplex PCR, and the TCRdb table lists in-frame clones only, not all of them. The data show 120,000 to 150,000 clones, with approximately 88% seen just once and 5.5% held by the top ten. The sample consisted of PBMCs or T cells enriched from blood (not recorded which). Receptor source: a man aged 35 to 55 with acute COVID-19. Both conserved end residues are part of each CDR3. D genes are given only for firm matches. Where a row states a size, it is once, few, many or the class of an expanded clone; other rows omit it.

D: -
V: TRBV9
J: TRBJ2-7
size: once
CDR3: CASSVDMEPYEQYF
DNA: TGTGCCAGCAGCGTCGACATGGAACCGTACGAGCAGTACTTC

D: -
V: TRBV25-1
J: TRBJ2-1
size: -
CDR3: CASSMDSSYNEQFF
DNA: TGTGCCAGCAGTATGGACAGCTCCTACAATGAGCAGTTCTTC

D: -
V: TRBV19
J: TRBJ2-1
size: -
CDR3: CASGEWSPYNEQFF
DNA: TGTGCCAGTGGGGAGTGGAGCCCCTACAATGAGCAGTTCTTC

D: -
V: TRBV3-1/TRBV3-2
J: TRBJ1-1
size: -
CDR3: CASSRDYRGEAFF
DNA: TGTGCCAGCAGCCGAGACTATAGGGGTGAAGCTTTCTTT

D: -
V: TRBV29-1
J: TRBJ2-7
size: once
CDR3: CSVQTQSTATYEQYF
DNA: TGCAGCGTCCAAACCCAGTCAACAGCAACCTACGAGCAGTACTTC

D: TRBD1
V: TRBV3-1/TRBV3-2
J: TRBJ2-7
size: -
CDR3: CASSQAAGQGYEQYF
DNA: TGTGCCAGCAGCCAAGCTGCCGGACAGGGGTACGAGCAGTACTTC

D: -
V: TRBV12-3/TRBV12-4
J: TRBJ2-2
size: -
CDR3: CASRRHSGELFF
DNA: TGTGCCAGCAGGCGACATTCCGGGGAGCTGTTTTTT

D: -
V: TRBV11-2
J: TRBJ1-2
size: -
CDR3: CAILRRPPDYGYTF
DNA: TGTGCCATTTTGAGGCGCCCGCCTGACTATGGCTACACCTTC

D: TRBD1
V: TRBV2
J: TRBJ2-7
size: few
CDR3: CARGGQSSYEQYF
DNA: TGTGCCAGAGGGGGACAGAGCTCCTACGAGCAGTACTTC

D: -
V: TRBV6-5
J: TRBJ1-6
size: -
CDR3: CASSLSWGWVNSPLHF
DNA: TGTGCCAGCAGTTTATCGTGGGGCTGGGTGAATTCACCCCTCCACTTT

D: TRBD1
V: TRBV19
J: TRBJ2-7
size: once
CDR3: CASSIRQGENYEQYF
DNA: TGTGCCAGTAGTATCCGACAGGGGGAAAATTACGAGCAGTACTTC

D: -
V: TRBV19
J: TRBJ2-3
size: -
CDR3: CASSPRTDTQYF
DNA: TGTGCCAGTAGTCCGAGAACTGATACGCAGTATTTT

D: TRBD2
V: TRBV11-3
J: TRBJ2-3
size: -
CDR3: CASSLDFQTSGGARGDTQYF
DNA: TGTGCCAGCAGCTTAGATTTCCAGACTAGCGGGGGGGCCCGAGGAGATACGCAGTATTTT

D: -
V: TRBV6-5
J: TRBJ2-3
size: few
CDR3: CASSSTDTQYF
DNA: TGTGCCAGCAGTTCCACTGATACGCAGTATTTT

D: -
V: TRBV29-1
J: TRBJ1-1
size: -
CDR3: CSVRGTNTEAFF
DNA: TGCAGCGTTAGGGGGACGAACACTGAAGCTTTCTTT

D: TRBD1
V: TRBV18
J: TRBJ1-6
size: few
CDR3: CASSSEGQGNSPLHF
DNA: TGTGCCAGCTCATCCGAGGGACAGGGTAATTCACCCCTCCACTTT

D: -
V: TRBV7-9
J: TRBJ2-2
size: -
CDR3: CASSFVLNTGELFF
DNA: TGTGCCAGCAGCTTTGTCCTTAACACCGGGGAGCTGTTTTTT

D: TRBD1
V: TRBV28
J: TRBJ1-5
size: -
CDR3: CASRTGGNQPQHF
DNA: TGTGCCAGTAGGACAGGGGGCAATCAGCCCCAGCATTTT

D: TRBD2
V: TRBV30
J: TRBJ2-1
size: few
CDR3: CASSGTSGSRNEQFF
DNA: TGTGCATCTTCCGGGACTAGCGGGAGTCGGAATGAGCAGTTCTTC

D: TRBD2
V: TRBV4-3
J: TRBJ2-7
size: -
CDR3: CASSQDALAGFEQYF
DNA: TGCGCCAGCAGCCAAGATGCACTAGCGGGGTTCGAGCAGTACTTC

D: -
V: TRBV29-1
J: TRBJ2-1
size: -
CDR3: CSVLPHEGGNNEQFF
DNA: TGCAGCGTCCTGCCTCATGAGGGAGGCAATAATGAGCAGTTCTTC

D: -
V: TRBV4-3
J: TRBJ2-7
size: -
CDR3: CASSQDDGRESWNEQYF
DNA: TGCGCCAGCAGCCAAGATGACGGTCGGGAGAGCTGGAACGAGCAGTACTTC

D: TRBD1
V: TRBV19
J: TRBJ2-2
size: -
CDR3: CASTARQGGTGELFF
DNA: TGTGCCAGTACCGCGAGACAGGGCGGGACCGGGGAGCTGTTTTTT

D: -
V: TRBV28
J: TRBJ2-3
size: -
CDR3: CASTGLTTDTQYF
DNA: TGTGCCAGCACGGGACTTACCACAGATACGCAGTATTTT

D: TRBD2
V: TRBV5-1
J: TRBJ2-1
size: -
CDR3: CASSPGTSPNEQFF
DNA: TGCGCCAGCAGCCCCGGGACTAGCCCCAATGAGCAGTTCTTC

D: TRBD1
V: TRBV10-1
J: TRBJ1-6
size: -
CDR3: CASTETTGGYNSPLHF
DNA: TGCGCCAGCACTGAAACGACAGGGGGTTATAATTCACCCCTCCACTTT

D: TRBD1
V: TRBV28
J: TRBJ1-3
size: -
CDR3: CASRDRYISGNTIYF
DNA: TGTGCCAGCAGGGACAGGTACATCTCTGGAAACACCATATATTTT

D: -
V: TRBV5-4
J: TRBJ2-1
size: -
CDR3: CASSSLTGAYNEQFF
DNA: TGTGCCAGCAGCTCACTGACGGGGGCCTACAATGAGCAGTTCTTC

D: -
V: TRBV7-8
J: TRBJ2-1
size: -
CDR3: CASMPYGLHNEQFF
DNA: TGTGCCAGCATGCCCTACGGACTCCACAATGAGCAGTTCTTC

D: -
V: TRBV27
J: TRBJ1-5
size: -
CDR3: CASSPGTSIRSNQPQHF
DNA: TGTGCCAGCAGTCCCGGGACATCCATCCGCAGCAATCAGCCCCAGCATTTT

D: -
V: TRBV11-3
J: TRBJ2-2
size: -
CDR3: CASSLGQAVYTGELFF
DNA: TGTGCCAGCAGCTTAGGACAGGCGGTATACACCGGGGAGCTGTTTTTT

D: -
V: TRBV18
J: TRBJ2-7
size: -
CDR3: CASSLLEQYF
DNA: TGTGCCAGCTCACTCCTCGAGCAGTACTTC

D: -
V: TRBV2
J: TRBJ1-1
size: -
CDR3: CASSDAGIRKPEAFF
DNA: TGTGCCAGCAGTGATGCGGGGATTAGGAAGCCGGAAGCTTTCTTT

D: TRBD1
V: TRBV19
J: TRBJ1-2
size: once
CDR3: CASSTGDRADKANGYTF
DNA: TGTGCCAGTAGTACGGGGGACAGGGCCGATAAGGCGAATGGCTACACCTTC

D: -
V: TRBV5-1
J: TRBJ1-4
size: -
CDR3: CASSSEVLDSATNEKLFF
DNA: TGCGCCAGCAGCTCTGAGGTGCTGGATTCAGCAACTAATGAAAAACTGTTTTTT

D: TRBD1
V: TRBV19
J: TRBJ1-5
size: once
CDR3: CASTPLVGQGGGPQHF
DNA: TGTGCCAGTACTCCCCTAGTAGGACAGGGTGGCGGGCCCCAGCATTTT

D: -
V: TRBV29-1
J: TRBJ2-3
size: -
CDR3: CSVEEAIGTQYF
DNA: TGCAGCGTTGAAGAAGCGATCGGTACGCAGTATTTT

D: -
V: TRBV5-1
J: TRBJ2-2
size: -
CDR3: CASSEDSSNTGELFF
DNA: TGCGCCAGCAGCGAGGACAGCTCGAACACCGGGGAGCTGTTTTTT

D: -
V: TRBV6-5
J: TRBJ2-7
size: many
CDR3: CASSYSYSVGAYAQYF
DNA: TGTGCCAGCAGTTACTCTTATTCCGTGGGGGCCTACGCGCAGTACTTC

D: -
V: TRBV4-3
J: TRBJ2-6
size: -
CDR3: CASSQERKGEAGANVLTF
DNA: TGCGCCAGCAGCCAAGAACGGAAGGGAGAAGCCGGGGCCAACGTCCTGACTTTC

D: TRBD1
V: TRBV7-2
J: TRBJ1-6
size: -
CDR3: CASSLLGQGGSPLHF
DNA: TGTGCCAGCAGCCTCCTCGGACAGGGGGGTTCACCCCTCCACTTT

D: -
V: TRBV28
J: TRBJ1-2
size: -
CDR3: CASSLRNYGYTF
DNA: TGTGCCAGCAGTCTACGGAACTATGGCTACACCTTC

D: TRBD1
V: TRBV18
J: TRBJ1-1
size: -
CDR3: CASSAGTGRGHTEAFF
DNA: TGTGCCAGCTCAGCTGGGACAGGGCGGGGGCACACTGAAGCTTTCTTT

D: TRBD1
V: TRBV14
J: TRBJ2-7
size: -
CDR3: CASSQETGHSYEQYF
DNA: TGTGCCAGCAGCCAAGAGACAGGGCACTCCTACGAGCAGTACTTC

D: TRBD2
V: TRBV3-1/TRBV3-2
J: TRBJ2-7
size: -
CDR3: CASSMREAQYF
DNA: TGTGCCAGCAGCATGCGGGAGGCGCAGTACTTC

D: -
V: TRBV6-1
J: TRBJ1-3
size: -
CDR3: CASSERKDYSGNTIYF
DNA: TGTGCCAGCAGTGAAAGGAAGGACTACTCTGGAAACACCATATATTTT

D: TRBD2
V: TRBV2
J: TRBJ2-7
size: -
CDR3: CASSPGLALEQYF
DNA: TGTGCCAGCAGCCCGGGACTAGCTCTCGAGCAGTACTTC

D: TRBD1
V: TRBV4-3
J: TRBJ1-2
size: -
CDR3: CASSQDSKTGAGGYTF
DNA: TGCGCCAGCAGCCAAGACTCGAAGACAGGGGCGGGTGGCTACACCTTC

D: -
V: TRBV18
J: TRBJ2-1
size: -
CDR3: CASSLTAGYGEQFF
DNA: TGTGCCAGCTCCCTCACAGCGGGTTATGGTGAGCAGTTCTTC

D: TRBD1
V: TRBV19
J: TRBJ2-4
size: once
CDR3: CASSIAGQGSDQRAKNIQYF
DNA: TGTGCCAGTAGTATAGCGGGACAGGGTTCGGATCAGCGAGCCAAAAACATTCAGTACTTC

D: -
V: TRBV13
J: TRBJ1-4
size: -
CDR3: CASSPKTGKLFF
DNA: TGTGCCAGCAGCCCAAAGACGGGAAAACTGTTTTTT

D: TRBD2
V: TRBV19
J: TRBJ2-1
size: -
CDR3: CASSYGGLAGEVEQFF
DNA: TGTGCCAGTAGTTACGGGGGACTAGCGGGAGAGGTCGAGCAGTTCTTC

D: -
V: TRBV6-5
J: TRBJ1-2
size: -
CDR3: CASSRTATGYTF
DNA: TGTGCCAGCAGTAGGACTGCCACTGGCTACACCTTC

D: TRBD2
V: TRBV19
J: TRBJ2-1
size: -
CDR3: CASSIRSRAGGNSYNEQFF
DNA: TGTGCCAGTAGTATAAGGTCTCGAGCGGGAGGCAACTCCTACAATGAGCAGTTCTTC

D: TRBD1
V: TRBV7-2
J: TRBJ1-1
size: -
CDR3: CASSPGDPLRDRNTEAFF
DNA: TGTGCCAGCAGCCCGGGAGACCCCCTGCGGGACAGGAACACTGAAGCTTTCTTT